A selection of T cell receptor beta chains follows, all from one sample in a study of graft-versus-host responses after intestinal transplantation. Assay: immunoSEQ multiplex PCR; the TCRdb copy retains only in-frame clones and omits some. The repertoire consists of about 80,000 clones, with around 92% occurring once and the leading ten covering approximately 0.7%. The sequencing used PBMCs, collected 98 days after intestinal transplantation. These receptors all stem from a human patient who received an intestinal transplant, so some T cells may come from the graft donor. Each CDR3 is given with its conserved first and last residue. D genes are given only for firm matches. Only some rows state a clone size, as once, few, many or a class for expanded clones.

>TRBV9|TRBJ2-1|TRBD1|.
CASSVPGTGGNEQFF
TGTGCCAGCAGCGTCCCCGGGACAGGGGGGAATGAGCAGTTCTTC
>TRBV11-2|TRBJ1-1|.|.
CASSLEGDTEAFF
TGTGCCAGCAGCTTAGAAGGGGACACTGAAGCTTTCTTT
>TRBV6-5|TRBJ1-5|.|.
CASSYLPGDQPQHF
TGTGCCAGCAGTTACTTACCCGGGGATCAGCCCCAGCATTTT
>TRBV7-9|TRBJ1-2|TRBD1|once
CASSLWDRKQEYYGYTF
TGTGCCAGCAGCTTATGGGACAGGAAACAGGAATACTATGGCTACACCTTC
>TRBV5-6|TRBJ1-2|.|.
CASSLVRNYGYTF
TGTGCCAGCAGCTTGGTACGGAACTATGGCTACACCTTC
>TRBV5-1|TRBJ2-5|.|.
CASSQRNQETQYF
TGCGCCAGCAGCCAACGTAACCAAGAGACCCAGTACTTC
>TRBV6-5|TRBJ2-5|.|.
CASSYRERETQYF
TGTGCCAGCAGTTACCGGGAAAGAGAGACCCAGTACTTC
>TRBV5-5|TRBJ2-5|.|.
CASSFPWETQYF
TGTGCCAGCAGCTTCCCCTGGGAGACCCAGTACTTC
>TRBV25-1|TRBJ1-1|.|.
CASSPGRGEAFF
TGTGCCAGCAGCCCCGGTCGGGGGGAAGCTTTCTTT
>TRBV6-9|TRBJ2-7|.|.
CASSYSHRGVVGEQYF
TGTGCCAGCAGTTACTCCCACCGAGGCGTGGTAGGAGAGCAGTACTTC
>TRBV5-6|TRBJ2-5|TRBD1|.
CASSPGTAPRQFSQYF
TGTGCCAGCAGCCCGGGGACAGCCCCACGTCAATTTTCCCAGTACTTC
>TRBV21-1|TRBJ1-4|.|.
CASSNKVSGTNEKLFF
TGTGCCAGCAGCAATAAGGTGAGCGGGACTAATGAAAAACTGTTTTTT
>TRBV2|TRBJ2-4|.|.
CASKYRGQTKNIQYF
TGTGCCAGCAAATATAGAGGCCAGACCAAAAACATTCAGTACTTC
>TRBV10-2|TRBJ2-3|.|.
CASRDPGTVSGLGSDTQYF
TGCGCCAGCAGGGATCCCGGGACAGTCTCAGGACTAGGTTCAGATACGCAGTATTTT
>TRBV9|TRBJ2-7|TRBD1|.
CASSAPDGQGADEQYF
TGTGCCAGCAGCGCACCCGACGGGCAGGGGGCCGACGAGCAGTACTTC
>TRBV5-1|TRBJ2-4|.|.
CASSLGAAKNIQYF
TGCGCCAGCAGCTTGGGGGCAGCCAAAAACATTCAGTACTTC
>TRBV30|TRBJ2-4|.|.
CAWTGSDKNIQYF
TGTGCCTGGACGGGGTCGGACAAAAACATTCAGTACTTC
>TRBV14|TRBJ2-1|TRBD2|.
CASSSGLKPYSEQFF
TGTGCCAGCAGCTCGGGACTAAAGCCCTACAGTGAGCAGTTCTTC
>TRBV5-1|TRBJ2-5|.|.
CASSLVQPTPGQETQYF
TGCGCCAGCAGCTTGGTACAGCCAACTCCGGGCCAAGAGACCCAGTACTTC
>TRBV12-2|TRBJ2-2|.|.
CASRFHPGQGTNTGELFF
TGTGCAAGTCGCTTCCATCCGGGACAGGGGACGAACACCGGGGAGCTGTTTTTT
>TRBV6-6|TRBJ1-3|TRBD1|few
CASSQLRGLTGNTIYF
TGTGCCAGCAGCCAACTCAGGGGGCTGACTGGAAACACCATATATTTT
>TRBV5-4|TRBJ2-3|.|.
CASSLNEGTDTQYF
TGTGCCAGCAGCTTGAATGAGGGGACAGATACGCAGTATTTT
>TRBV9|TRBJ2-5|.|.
CASSVARGSGTQYF
TGTGCCAGCAGCGTAGCCCGGGGATCAGGGACCCAGTACTTC
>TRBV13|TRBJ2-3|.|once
CASSLGLPRGDTQYF
TGTGCCAGCAGCCTAGGACTTCCCCGGGGGGATACGCAGTATTTT
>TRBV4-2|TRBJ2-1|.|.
CASSQVDYEQFF
TGTGCCAGCAGCCAAGTAGACTATGAGCAGTTCTTC
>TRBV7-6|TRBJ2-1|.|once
CASRPSGMGTYNEQFF
TGTGCCAGCAGGCCCTCAGGGATGGGCACCTACAATGAGCAGTTCTTC
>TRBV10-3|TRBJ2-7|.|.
CATKIAEDYEQYF
TGTGCCACTAAAATAGCGGAGGACTACGAGCAGTACTTC
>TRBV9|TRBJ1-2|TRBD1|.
CASSARTGANYGYTF
TGTGCCAGCAGCGCCCGGACAGGCGCTAACTATGGCTACACCTTC